These T cell receptor beta chains were read from a single sample in a study of blood T cell repertoires in COVID-19. Clones were sequenced by immunoSEQ multiplex PCR, and TCRdb holds only the in-frame ones, with some missing. The top ten hold roughly 6.3% of the sample, which has under 250,000 clones, about 86% seen once. Specimen: peripheral blood. These receptors came from a man in his fifties or sixties with acute or convalescent COVID-19. CDR3s include the opening cysteine and the closing phenylalanine or tryptophan. The order of the fields is V gene, J gene, CDR3 protein.

>TRBV7-6|TRBJ2-3
CASSLGASGRTDTQYF
>TRBV24-1|TRBJ2-1
CATSDFGTSGGSSYNEQFF
>TRBV9|TRBJ2-1
CASSAGLQPSYNEQFF
>TRBV9|TRBJ2-1
CASSAAGGQGNEQFF
>TRBV9|TRBJ1-4
CASSGGGPNEKLFF
>TRBV20-1|TRBJ1-5
CSASKVGGAISNQPQHF
>TRBV5-4|TRBJ1-2
CASSTWEGGGAGGYTF
>TRBV7-9|TRBJ2-5
CASSSPTGGGETQYF
>TRBV20-1|TRBJ1-5
CSASIGGRQPQHF
>TRBV19|TRBJ1-6
CASSTRDSYNSPLHF
>TRBV5-1|TRBJ2-6
CARSLAGGTGANVLTF
>TRBV7-9|TRBJ2-7
CASSHTQGDYEQYF
>TRBV6-2/TRBV6-3|TRBJ1-5
CASSYSPQEGGPLSQPQHF
>TRBV7-2|TRBJ1-2
CASSLYTGGYGYTF
>TRBV6-5|TRBJ1-2
CASSTGQGAWYGYTF
>TRBV10-3|TRBJ1-2
CAISLSRFYGYTF
>TRBV9|TRBJ1-5
CASSVGQYSNQPQHF
>TRBV4-3|TRBJ2-5
CASSLTGSKTQYF
>TRBV10-3|TRBJ2-1
CAISDLGLAGDNEQFF
>TRBV5-4|TRBJ1-2
CASSLVGQGYGYTF
>TRBV5-5|TRBJ2-7
CASSRGASSYEQYF
>TRBV20-1|TRBJ2-7
CSASGGPKEQYF
>TRBV24-1|TRBJ2-5
CATSDGTSDETQYF
>TRBV27|TRBJ1-1
CASSWGQGANLLNTEAFF
>TRBV7-6|TRBJ1-4
CASSYLTGSSEKLFF
>TRBV19|TRBJ1-1
CASSLGQDTEAFF
>TRBV28|TRBJ2-7
CASSGRTGRSNYEQYF
>TRBV30|TRBJ1-6
CAWTPLDSPLHF
>TRBV9|TRBJ1-1
CASSAHFRGDTEAFF
>TRBV30|TRBJ1-1
CAWSISWGDTEAFF
>TRBV6-5|TRBJ1-1
CASSYSGQGVTEAFF
>TRBV7-2|TRBJ2-2
CASSYSINTGELFF
>TRBV6-2/TRBV6-3|TRBJ2-3
CASSPAVAGVGATDTQYF
>TRBV7-6|TRBJ1-3
CASSLKARSGNTIYF